The clone carrying this T cell receptor beta chain was counted between two and nine times. This specimen comes from a study of T cell changes during pregnancy in multiple sclerosis. The CDR3 is made up of 15 amino acids. The germline CDR1 and CDR2 sequences are MNHNS and SASEGT. V was pared by 2 bases and J by 3 bases, with 12 bases between. TCRdb's copy holds only in-frame clones and misses some; the assay was immunoSEQ multiplex PCR. The repertoire holds approximately 46,000 clones, with roughly nine tenths as singletons. The chain recombines TRBV6-1 with TRBJ2-3; tentative D call: TRBD2 (5 bases). This receptor was obtained from a female donor with multiple sclerosis, enrolled in a pregnancy study. The input for sequencing was CD8+ T cells from peripheral blood mononuclear cells, taken in the second trimester of pregnancy. CDR3 nucleotides: TGTGCCAGCAGTGAACAGGCGGGCTCAACAGATACGCAGTATTTT. Encoded protein: CASSEQAGSTDTQYF.